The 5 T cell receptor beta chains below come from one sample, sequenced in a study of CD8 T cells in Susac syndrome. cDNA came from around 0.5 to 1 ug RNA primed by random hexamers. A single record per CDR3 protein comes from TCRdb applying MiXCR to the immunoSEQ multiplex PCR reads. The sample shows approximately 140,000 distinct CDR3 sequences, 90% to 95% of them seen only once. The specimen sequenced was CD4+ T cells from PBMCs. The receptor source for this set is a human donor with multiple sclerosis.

CDR3 loop: CASSARQAANYGYTF. Written as DNA, the CDR3 is TGCGCCAGCAGCGCGCGACAGGCTGCTAACTATGGCTACACCTTC. The V call is TRBV5-1, the J call TRBJ1-2; D perhaps matches TRBD1 (6 bases). The V gene's germline CDR1 is SGHRS and CDR2 YFSETQ. Trimming cost V 4 bases and J 0 bases, with 13 bases left between them. There are 15 residues in the CDR3.

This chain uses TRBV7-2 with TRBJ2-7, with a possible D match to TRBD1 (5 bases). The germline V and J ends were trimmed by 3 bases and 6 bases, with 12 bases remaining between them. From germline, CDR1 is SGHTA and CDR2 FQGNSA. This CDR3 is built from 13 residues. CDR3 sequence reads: CASSFVGAVEQYF. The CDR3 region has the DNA TGTGCCAGCAGCTTTGTAGGGGCTGTCGAGCAGTACTTC.

The CDR3 region is CASSIGGDSLYGYTF. Here the CDR3 DNA reads TGTGCCAGTAGTATAGGGGGTGACTCTCTCTATGGCTACACCTTC. The genes are TRBV19 and TRBJ1-2, with D uncertain. V lost 1 base and J 4 bases, leaving 13 bases between the germline ends. The CDR3 runs to 15 residues. CDR1 LNHDA and CDR2 SQIVND come from the germline V gene (reference sequence).

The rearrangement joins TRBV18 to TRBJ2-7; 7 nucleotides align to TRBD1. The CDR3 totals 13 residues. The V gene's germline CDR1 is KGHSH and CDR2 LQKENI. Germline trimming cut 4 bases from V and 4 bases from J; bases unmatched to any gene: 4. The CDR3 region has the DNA TGTGCCAGCTCACTCCAGGACAGGTACGAGCAGTACTTC. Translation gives CASSLQDRYEQYF.

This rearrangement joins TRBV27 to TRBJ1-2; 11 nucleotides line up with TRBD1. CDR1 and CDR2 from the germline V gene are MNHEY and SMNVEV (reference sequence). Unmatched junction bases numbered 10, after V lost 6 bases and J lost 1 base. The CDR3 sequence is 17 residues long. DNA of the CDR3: TGTGCCAGCAGACCCGGGACAGGGGGATTAAATAACTATGGCTACACCTTC. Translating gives CASRPGTGGLNNYGYTF.